The 22 T cell receptor beta chains below come from one sample, sequenced in a study of blood T cell repertoires in COVID-19. TCRdb's table, derived via immunoSEQ multiplex PCR, lists solely in-frame clones and lacks some. In the table there are approximately 260,000 clones, approximately 85% of which are singletons. The source material was peripheral blood. These receptors were taken from a woman aged 70-85 years with acute or convalescent COVID-19.

The chain is built from TRBV15 and TRBJ1-4, with D maybe TRBD1 (5 bases). In germline, CDR1 is LNHNV, CDR2 YYDKDF (reference sequence). The CDR3 is made up of 15 amino acids. V lost 2 bases to trimming and J lost 3 bases, with 10 bases between them. The CDR3 reads CATSRSPGANEKLFF. The CDR3 DNA reads TGTGCCACCAGCAGATCCCCGGGGGCTAATGAAAAACTGTTTTTT. The complete variable domain, with remaining parts taken from reference TRBV15 and TRBJ1-4, reads DAMVIQNPRYQVTQFGKPVTLSCSQTLNHNVMYWYQQKSSQAPKLLFHYYDKDFNNEADTPDNFQSRRPNTSFCFLDIRSPGLGDTAMYLCATSRSPGANEKLFFGSGTQLSVL.

V is TRBV10-3 and J is TRBJ1-2, with a possible D match to TRBD1 (5 bases). The CDR3 has 12 amino acids. V was cut by 11 bases and J by 1 base, with 11 bases left in between. Germline V lookup: CDR1 ENHRY, CDR2 SYGVKD. The CDR3 DNA reads as TGTGCCGGCGCCAGGGATAACTATGGCTACACCTTC. Protein: CAGARDNYGYTF.

The J gene is TRBJ1-2, the V gene TRBV3-1 (or the pseudogene TRBV3-2); TRBD1 matches at 8 bases. V lost 4 bases to trimming and J lost 5 bases; unmatched junction nucleotides: 9. Per the germline V gene, CDR1 is LGHDT and CDR2 is YNNKEL (reference sequence). The CDR3 contains 15 residues. This chain's CDR3 is CASSRSGGSRYGYTF. The CDR3 DNA reads TGTGCCAGCAGCCGATCAGGGGGCTCAAGATATGGCTACACCTTC.

The chain uses TRBV3-1 (or the pseudogene TRBV3-2) and TRBJ1-6, with TRBD1 identical over 11 bases. This CDR3 contains 17 residues. V gave up 3 bases and J gave up 10 bases; unmatched junction bases: 11. Germline CDR1 LGHDT, CDR2 YNNKEL (reference sequence). The CDR3 DNA reads TGTGCCAGCAGCCAGACCCCCGGGACAGGGGGAACATCACCCCTCCACTTT. Its translation is CASSQTPGTGGTSPLHF.

The chain has TRBV5-1 and TRBJ2-7, with D possibly being TRBD1 (5 bases). The CDR3 spans 15 residues. The ends were cut back, 4 bases at V and 4 bases at J, with 18 bases in the middle. Germline assignment: CDR1 SGHRS and CDR2 YFSETQ. CDR3 in amino acids: CASSPRQPLKYEQYF. The DNA for the CDR3 is TGCGCCAGCAGCCCCCGACAGCCTTTGAAATACGAGCAGTACTTC.

The chain recombines TRBV30 with TRBJ2-3; 10 bases align to TRBD2. J gave up 3 bases and V 6 bases, and 15 bases lay outside the gene matches. Germline values: CDR1 GTSNPN, CDR2 SVGIG (reference sequence). CDR3 length: 17 amino acids. CDR3 loop: CACYSGGSTRWTDTQYF. The CDR3 region has the DNA TGTGCCTGCTATAGCGGGGGGTCCACCCGCTGGACAGATACGCAGTATTTT.

This rearrangement joins TRBV9 to TRBJ1-3; D may be TRBD1 (5 bases). Germline-derived CDR1 and CDR2 are SGDLS and YYNGEE. With 0 bases removed from V and 2 bases from J, the gap between germline ends came to 6 bases. There are 14 residues in the CDR3. CDR3 loop: CASSVEGAGNTIYF. CDR3 nucleotides: TGTGCCAGCAGCGTAGAAGGGGCTGGAAACACCATATATTTT.

This chain's CDR3 is CASSLGEGRGYGYTF. The DNA for the CDR3 is TGTGCCAGCAGCTTAGGTGAGGGTAGAGGCTATGGCTACACCTTC. The rearrangement uses TRBV11-2 and TRBJ1-2; D gene unclear. Trimming shortened V by 1 base and J by 4 bases, and 13 bases separated the two germline ends. The CDR3 consists of 15 residues. Looked up from germline, CDR1 is SGHAT and CDR2 is FQNNGV.

The chain links TRBV25-1 to TRBJ2-2; D is possibly TRBD2 (6 bases). The CDR3 consists of 15 residues. Looked up from germline, CDR1 is MGHDK and CDR2 is SYGVNS. V lost 2 bases, J lost 4 bases, and 11 bases lay in between. The CDR3 nucleotides read TGTGCCAGCAGTGAAGGCGGGGTTATCACCGGGGAGCTGTTTTTT. Its translation: CASSEGGVITGELFF.

The J gene is TRBJ1-2, the V gene TRBV3-1 (or the pseudogene TRBV3-2); D ambiguous. This CDR3 region has 13 residues. Germline V CDR1 and CDR2: LGHDT, YNNKEL (reference sequence). The V gene lost 0 bases and the J gene lost 8 bases, with 10 bases spanning the gap. CDR3 loop: CASSQESSAGYTF. The CDR3 coding sequence is TGTGCCAGCAGCCAAGAAAGTTCCGCGGGCTACACCTTC.

This chain uses TRBV3-1 (or the pseudogene TRBV3-2) with TRBJ1-3, with D possibly matching TRBD1 (5 bases). The CDR3 consists of 13 residues. CDR1 and CDR2 from the germline V gene are LGHDT and YNNKEL (reference sequence). Trimming shortened V by 3 bases and J by 2 bases, and 5 bases separated the two germline ends. As DNA, the CDR3 is TGTGCCAGCAGCCAGACAGCTGGAAACACCATATATTTT. It codes for CASSQTAGNTIYF.

As to this clone: This sample includes further DNA sequences coding for the same CDR3. This chain joins TRBV18 and TRBJ1-3; D is unresolved. This CDR3 contains 14 residues. Germline V CDR1 and CDR2: KGHSH, LQKENI. Trimming shortened V by 6 bases and J by 0 bases, and 9 bases separated the two germline ends. The CDR3 spells CASSQQSSGNTIYF. The CDR3 DNA reads TGTGCCAGCTCCCAACAGAGCTCTGGAAACACCATATATTTT.

This chain joins TRBV28 and TRBJ2-3; 11 nucleotides match TRBD2. Trimming removed 6 bases from V and 0 bases from J; junction bases left unmatched: 8. Germline V gives CDR1 MDHEN, CDR2 SYDVKM. This CDR3 region has 17 residues. The CDR3 region has the DNA TGTGCCAGCAGCCTAGCGGGGGGCGGGTCTAGCACAGATACGCAGTATTTT. Translation: CASSLAGGGSSTDTQYF.

The rearrangement joins TRBV19 to TRBJ2-5; a possible D gene is TRBD1 (7 bases). Trimming stripped 5 bases from V and 4 bases from J, with 17 bases between. The germline V gene has CDR1 LNHDA and CDR2 SQIVND (reference sequence). CDR3 size: 15 residues. The CDR3 DNA is TGTGCCAGTAGTCCCCCGACAGGGAGGAGAGAGACCCAGTACTTC. Amino acids: CASSPPTGRRETQYF.

The V and J genes are TRBV27 and TRBJ2-2; 8 nucleotides match TRBD2. The ends lost 3 bases at V and 6 bases at J; junction bases unmatched: 9. The CDR3 is 16 amino acids. The V gene's germline CDR1 is MNHEY and CDR2 SMNVEV (reference sequence). The CDR3 nucleotides are TGTGCCAGCAGTTTCGGACTAGCCCGAGGTGCCGGGGAGCTGTTTTTT. Translation: CASSFGLARGAGELFF.

This sequence joins TRBV18 and TRBJ1-2; 11 nucleotides align to TRBD1. The CDR3 is 15 residues long. CDR1 and CDR2 (germline): KGHSH, LQKENI. With V trimmed by 5 bases and J by 8 bases, 10 bases remained unmatched. As DNA, the CDR3 is TGTGCCAGCTCATCATGGACAGGGGGCGCGGAGGGCTACACCTTC. Translated, it gives CASSSWTGGAEGYTF.

V and J are TRBV9 and TRBJ2-5, with 8 bases that match TRBD2. This CDR3 contains 16 residues. From germline, CDR1 is SGDLS and CDR2 YYNGEE. Germline trimming cut 4 bases from V and 0 bases from J; bases unmatched to any gene: 8. CDR3 amino acids: CASSTYSGDHQETQYF. CDR3 in DNA: TGTGCCAGCAGCACATATAGCGGGGACCACCAAGAGACCCAGTACTTC.

The CDR3 DNA reads TGCGCCAGCAGCGGCCCGGGGGTGGAGTCACCCCTCCACTTT. This encodes CASSGPGVESPLHF. The chain combines TRBV5-1 with TRBJ1-6; perhaps TRBD1 as D (5 bases). V was clipped by 4 bases and J by 10 bases, with 15 bases between them. CDR1 is SGHRS and CDR2 is YFSETQ in the germline V gene. The CDR3 is 14 amino acids.

The chain carries TRBV5-8 and TRBJ2-5; 9 positions match TRBD1. V dropped 3 bases and J dropped 4; count of bases not matched to a gene: 4. There are 14 residues in the CDR3. Germline CDR1 is SGHTS and CDR2 is YDEGEE. CDR3 bases: TGTGCCAGCAGCTATGACAGGGGGAGAGAGACCCAGTACTTC. Amino acid sequence: CASSYDRGRETQYF.

The chain employs TRBV5-4 and TRBJ2-7, with D possibly TRBD1 on 5 matching bases. CDR3 length: 14 residues. The V end lost 0 bases, the J end lost 3 bases, and 10 bases lay between the germline ends. In germline, CDR1 is SGHNT, CDR2 YYREEE (reference sequence). CDR3 coding DNA: TGTGCCAGCAGCTTGGCCCAGGGTAGCTACGAGCAGTACTTC. Its translation is CASSLAQGSYEQYF.

The chain links TRBV5-5 to TRBJ2-2, with 8 nucleotides matching TRBD1. The CDR3 is 15 residues long. V was clipped by 1 base and J by 4 bases; unmatched bases: 3. In germline, CDR1 is SGHKS, CDR2 YYEKEE (reference sequence). CDR3 amino acids: CASSLFQGATGELFF. CDR3 in DNA: TGTGCCAGCAGCTTGTTTCAGGGGGCCACCGGGGAGCTGTTTTTT.

This clone showed up just once. The rearrangement uses TRBV9 and TRBJ1-1, with no clear D. Germline CDR1 is SGDLS and CDR2 is YYNGEE. The CDR3 contains 13 residues. V shed 0 bases and J shed 4 bases, with 7 bases lying between them. Here the CDR3 DNA reads TGTGCCAGCAGCGTAGCTGTGCGCACTGAAGCTTTCTTT. Protein sequence: CASSVAVRTEAFF.